The 22 T cell receptor beta chains presented below share a single source sample, sequenced in a study of cytomegalovirus exposure and HLA in healthy donors. PCR used 60 Vbeta primers and 13 Jbeta primers. The protocol was immunoSEQ multiplex PCR, while the TCRdb copy is restricted to in-frame clones and leaves out a portion. Of 12,000 to 15,000 clones detected, about 60% appear once; the ten largest clones hold more than 15%. Sample: PBMCs. All receptors derive from a woman aged 45-60 years in good health and CMV-seropositive.

CDR3 in DNA: TGCGCCAGCAGGGTTTGCATCAGGGAAAAACTGTTTTTT. Amino acids: CASRVCIREKLFF. The gene calls are TRBV10-1 and TRBJ1-4; D is uncertain. The CDR3 has 13 amino acids. Trimming pared 6 bases from V and 8 bases from J, leaving 13 bases between. Germline-derived CDR1 and CDR2 are WNHNN and SYGVQD (reference sequence).

The sample holds a few counts of this clone. This rearrangement joins TRBV29-1 to TRBJ1-1, with D hard to call. The CDR3 extends over 10 amino acids. The V gene lost 1 base and the J gene lost 10 bases, with 7 bases spanning the gap. Germline CDR1 reads SQVTM; CDR2 reads ANQGSEA. CDR3 sequence (DNA): TGCAGCGTTGAAGGGGCGGGAGCTTTCTTT. Amino acid sequence: CSVEGAGAFF.

The J gene is TRBJ2-1, the V gene TRBV7-2; 8 positions match TRBD2. V lost 4 bases to trimming and J lost 10 bases; unmatched junction nucleotides: 12. Germline values: CDR1 SGHTA, CDR2 FQGNSA. The CDR3 sequence is 15 residues long. CDR3 loop: CASSSGLAGPQEQFF. CDR3 in DNA: TGTGCCAGCAGCTCCGGGCTAGCGGGTCCCCAGGAGCAGTTCTTC.

The V and J genes are TRBV6-1 and TRBJ2-7, with 11 nucleotides matching TRBD2. CDR3 size: 15 residues. With V trimmed by 10 bases and J by 1 base, 9 bases remained unmatched. In germline, CDR1 is MNHNS, CDR2 SASEGT. This CDR3 reads CATSVTSGRSYEQYV. The CDR3 region has the DNA TGTGCCACATCGGTAACTAGCGGGAGATCCTACGAGCAGTACGTC.

The rearrangement joins TRBV5-1 to TRBJ2-4, with no clear D. V was cut by 4 bases and J by 6 bases, with 5 bases left in between. CDR3 size: 11 residues. Germline V lookup: CDR1 SGHRS, CDR2 YFSETQ. CDR3 coding DNA: TGCGCCAGCAGCCTGAGAAACATTCAGTACTTC. Translating gives CASSLRNIQYF.

The gene calls are TRBV25-1 and TRBJ2-1; D may be TRBD1 (7 bases). CDR1 and CDR2 from the germline V gene are MGHDK and SYGVNS. V dropped 8 bases and J dropped 9 bases, with 23 bases sitting between them. CDR3 length equals 15 residues. This chain's CDR3 is CASPLGDRDWGEQFF. CDR3 sequence (DNA): TGTGCCAGCCCACTAGGAGACAGGGACTGGGGTGAGCAGTTCTTC.

This clone turned up a few times. The chain is built from TRBV27 and TRBJ2-7; D is possibly TRBD1 (5 bases). V lost 6 bases and J lost 4, with 13 bases in between. The germline gives CDR1 MNHEY, CDR2 SMNVEV (reference sequence). The CDR3 length is 13 residues. The CDR3 nucleotides read TGTGCCAGCAGACGACAGATATTTTACGAGCAGTACTTC. The encoded protein is CASRRQIFYEQYF.

This clone was detected a few times. The V gene is TRBV2, the J gene TRBJ1-1; TRBD1 matches 9 bases. CDR1 is SNHLY and CDR2 is FYNNEI in the germline V gene. J lost 7 bases, V lost 5 bases, and 5 bases had no gene match. This CDR3 has 13 amino acids. The CDR3 protein is CASSRTGDFEAFF. The CDR3 nucleotides read TGTGCCAGCAGTAGGACAGGGGATTTTGAAGCTTTCTTT.

CDR3 residues: CASSASTGEKAFF. Written as DNA, the CDR3 is TGTGCCAGCAGCGCTTCGACAGGGGAGAAAGCTTTCTTT. The chain carries TRBV9 and TRBJ1-1; 8 positions agree with TRBD1. V lost 3 bases to trimming and J lost 9 bases; unmatched junction nucleotides: 7. The germline CDR1 and CDR2 sequences are SGDLS and YYNGEE. The CDR3 spans 13 residues.

This clone was detected once. The V call is TRBV28, the J call TRBJ1-2, with D possibly being TRBD1 (5 bases). CDR1 and CDR2 (germline): MDHEN, SYDVKM. This CDR3 contains 14 residues. Trimming removed 2 bases from V and 2 bases from J, with 9 bases in between. The CDR3 nucleotides are TGTGCCAGCAGTTTAATCGCAGGGAACTATGGCTACACCTTC. The encoded protein is CASSLIAGNYGYTF.

This clone occurred a few times. V is TRBV30 and J is TRBJ2-5; 9 nucleotides line up with TRBD2. This CDR3 region has 12 residues. J gave up 6 bases and V 5 bases, and 4 bases lay outside the gene matches. CDR1 is GTSNPN, CDR2 SVGIG, per germline (reference sequence). Here the CDR3 reads CAWGSGGKTQYF. CDR3 DNA: TGTGCCTGGGGTAGCGGGGGAAAGACCCAGTACTTC. The full variable domain, rest sourced from reference TRBV30 and TRBJ2-5, is SQTIHQWPATLVQPVGSPLSLECTVEGTSNPNLYWYRQAAGRGLQLLFYSVGIGQISSEVPQNLSASRPQDRQFILSSKKLLLSDSGFYLCAWGSGGKTQYFGPGTRLLVL.

The V and J genes are TRBV6-4 and TRBJ2-5; 7 bases agree with TRBD2. V lost 7 bases to trimming and J lost 5 bases; unmatched junction nucleotides: 13. The CDR3 length is 15 residues. The germline V gene encodes CDR1 MRHNA and CDR2 SNTAGT. The CDR3 nucleotides read TGTGCCAGCAATAAAGGACTAGTTGCTAGCGAGACCCAGTACTTC. This gives the protein CASNKGLVASETQYF.

This clone was detected only a few times. This chain joins TRBV28 and TRBJ1-2; TRBD1 aligns across 8 bases. After removal of 2 bases from V and 8 bases from J, the junction contained 4 bases not matched to a gene. Per the germline V gene, CDR1 is MDHEN and CDR2 is SYDVKM. This CDR3 spans 13 amino acids. The CDR3: CASSLQGARGYTF. CDR3 nucleotide sequence: TGTGCCAGCAGTTTACAGGGGGCGCGGGGCTACACCTTC.

This clone has just a few counts. The gene calls are TRBV19 and TRBJ2-7; 11 positions match TRBD2. CDR3 length: 13 residues. Germline V lookup: CDR1 LNHDA, CDR2 SQIVND (reference sequence). With V trimmed by 7 bases and J by 6 bases, 5 bases remained unmatched. CDR3 loop: CASKTLAGGEQYF. In DNA form, the CDR3 reads TGTGCCAGTAAGACCCTAGCGGGAGGCGAGCAGTACTTC.

V and J are TRBV30 and TRBJ1-3; D is undetermined. Germline CDR1 is GTSNPN and CDR2 is SVGIG (reference sequence). CDR3 size: 13 residues. Trimming took off 1 base at V and 0 bases at J, with 4 bases between the two ends. The CDR3 loop reads CAWSANSGNTIYF. In DNA, the CDR3 is TGTGCCTGGAGTGCCAACTCTGGAAACACCATATATTTT.

This sequence joins TRBV4-1 and TRBJ2-2; TRBD1 might be the D (5 bases). This CDR3 has 17 residues. V was cut by 6 bases and J by 0 bases, with 17 bases left in between. Germline V CDR1 and CDR2: MGHRA, YSYEKL. CDR3 protein: CASREMAGYANTGELFF. DNA of the CDR3: TGCGCCAGCAGGGAAATGGCAGGGTACGCGAACACCGGGGAGCTGTTTTTT.

The chain recombines TRBV5-1 with TRBJ1-1, with 7 positions matching TRBD1. Germline lookup yields CDR1 SGHRS and CDR2 YFSETQ. The junction had 9 bases not matched to a gene; V was cut back by 4 bases and J by 6 bases. CDR3 size: 14 residues. The CDR3 sequence is CASSPGAGGAEAFF. As DNA, the CDR3 is TGCGCCAGCAGCCCAGGCGCAGGGGGTGCTGAAGCTTTCTTT.

CDR3 loop: CASTITGGYEQYF. CDR3 DNA: TGTGCCAGCACCATTACAGGGGGCTACGAGCAGTACTTC. V is TRBV6-5 and J is TRBJ2-7; 8 positions match TRBD1. V gave up 7 bases and J gave up 3 bases; unmatched junction bases: 5. Germline CDR1 and CDR2: MNHEY and SVGAGI. CDR3 size: 13 residues.

V and J are TRBV7-6 and TRBJ2-3; D unclear. V was shortened by 3 bases and J by 8 bases, with 9 bases between the two germline ends. This CDR3 spans 12 amino acids. The germline V gene has CDR1 SGHVS and CDR2 FNYEAQ. CDR3 sequence: CASSFSLSTQYF. The DNA for the CDR3 is TGTGCCAGCAGCTTTAGTCTTAGTACGCAGTATTTT. Based on the CDR3 plus reference TRBV7-6 and TRBJ2-3, the full variable domain is GAGVSQSPRYKVTKRGQDVALRCDPISGHVSLYWYRQALGQGPEFLTYFNYEAQQDKSGLPNDRFSAERPEGSISTLTIQRTEQRDSAMYRCASSFSLSTQYFGPGTRLTVL.

This clone was observed a few times. The V call is TRBV4-2, the J call TRBJ2-2; unclear D gene. The V end lost 1 base, the J end lost 6 bases, and 12 bases lay between the germline ends. Germline lookup yields CDR1 LGHNA and CDR2 YNFKEQ. The CDR3 is 15 residues long. The CDR3 spells CASSQVKRESGELFF. As DNA, the CDR3 is TGTGCCAGCAGCCAAGTGAAGAGAGAATCCGGGGAGCTGTTTTTT.

In its sample, this clone was seen a few times. The chain is built from TRBV29-1 and TRBJ1-1, with D unclear. Looked up from germline, CDR1 is SQVTM and CDR2 is ANQGSEA. Deletions cut 2 bases from V and 6 bases from J, with 7 bases between. The CDR3 loop spans 11 amino acids. As DNA, the CDR3 is TGCAGCGTTGAATCGTTTCCTGAAGCTTTCTTT. Amino acids: CSVESFPEAFF. Supplemented by reference TRBV29-1 and TRBJ1-1, the full variable domain reads SAVISQKPSRDICQRGTSLTIQCQVDSQVTMMFWYRQQPGQSLTLIATANQGSEATYESGFVIDKFPISRPNLTFSTLTVSNMSPEDSSIYLCSVESFPEAFFGQGTRLTVV.

The rearrangement links TRBV29-1 to TRBJ2-7; TRBD2 might be the D (6 bases). Germline-derived CDR1 and CDR2 are SQVTM and ANQGSEA. The CDR3 consists of 12 residues. Trimming pared 5 bases from V and 5 bases from J, leaving 13 bases between. CDR3 residues: CSVSGPGDEQYF. The CDR3 DNA reads TGCAGCGTTTCCGGACCGGGGGACGAGCAGTACTTC.